This TCR beta chain was captured by sequencing in a study of blood T cell repertoires in COVID-19. About the study: PBMCs, B-cell-depleted T cells, or T cells were the source of the cDNA or gDNA that made up the material.

In the study's own analysis: Amplification of reference gene primers was used by the study to estimate nucleated cell counts. Assay used: immunoSEQ multiplex PCR; TCRdb lists only in-frame clones, some missing. V and J calls and clone size are as listed in that table; D and trimming were resolved from the DNA. The sample yields under 500,000 clones, 70% to 90% seen once. Participants came from about two dozen US areas, aged roughly 18 to 95 years. Participant-reported clinical history was the basis for cohort assignment. The sample taken for sequencing was PBMCs or T cells enriched from blood (not recorded which). This clonotype originated in a woman between 18 and 29 years old with acute COVID-19.

The CDR3 nucleotides read TGTGCCAGCAGCTTAGGTTTCGGTAGCAATCAGCCCCAGCATTTT. Amino acids: CASSLGFGSNQPQHF. The J gene is TRBJ1-5, the V gene TRBV7-9; D not resolved. The CDR3 has 15 amino acids. The V end was cut by 1 base, the J end by 0 bases, with 7 bases between. CDR1 is SEHNR and CDR2 is FQNEAQ in the germline V gene (reference sequence). Drawing the rest from reference TRBV7-9 and TRBJ1-5, the complete variable domain is DTGVSQNPRHKITKRGQNVTFRCDPISEHNRLYWYRQTLGQGPEFLTYFQNEAQLEKSRLLSDRFSAERPKGSFSTLEIQRTEQGDSAMYLCASSLGFGSNQPQHFGDGTRLSIL.